This is a list of T cell receptor beta chains from one sample in a study of beta chain features in type 1 diabetes. Using immunoSEQ multiplex PCR, the repertoire was profiled, and TCRdb retains in-frame clones only, with some absent. The table lists around 150,000 clones, 6.9% of them singletons. The sample comprised central memory CD4+ T cells from blood. The receptors come from a woman younger than 45 in good health. The CDR3 runs from the conserved cysteine through the conserved F or W. A D gene is named only where the DNA matches it firmly. The size entry is marked missing in some rows and otherwise reads once, few, many or a size class.

d_call: TRBD1
clone_size: .
j_call: TRBJ1-1
v_call: TRBV9
cdr3_nt: TGTGCCAGCAGCCTGGACAGGGGGACCACTGAAGCTTTCTTT
cdr3_aa: CASSLDRGTTEAFF

d_call: TRBD2
clone_size: .
j_call: TRBJ2-1
v_call: TRBV5-1
cdr3_nt: TGCGCCAGCGGCTTGGGTAGCGGGAGGGCCAGTGAGCAGTTCTTC
cdr3_aa: CASGLGSGRASEQFF

d_call: .
clone_size: few
j_call: TRBJ2-1
v_call: TRBV11-1
cdr3_nt: TGTGCCAGCAGCTTACTCCCCCGTTCTGAGCAGTTCTTC
cdr3_aa: CASSLLPRSEQFF

d_call: .
clone_size: .
j_call: TRBJ1-1
v_call: TRBV7-8
cdr3_nt: TGTGCCATAGGGGGAGTCAACACTGAAGCTTTCTTT
cdr3_aa: CAIGGVNTEAFF

d_call: .
clone_size: .
j_call: TRBJ1-1
v_call: TRBV6-5
cdr3_nt: TGTGCCAGCAGTCCCGACTCGGGGGGTCCGACTGAAGCTTTCTTT
cdr3_aa: CASSPDSGGPTEAFF

d_call: TRBD1
clone_size: .
j_call: TRBJ1-2
v_call: TRBV4-2
cdr3_nt: TGTGCCAGCAGCCGAGACAGGGGGTTCGTGGGCTACACCTTC
cdr3_aa: CASSRDRGFVGYTF

d_call: .
clone_size: many
j_call: TRBJ1-2
v_call: TRBV7-9
cdr3_nt: TGTGCCAGCAGCCCTTCCGACAGCTCCACGGGCTACACCTTC
cdr3_aa: CASSPSDSSTGYTF

d_call: .
clone_size: few
j_call: TRBJ2-1
v_call: TRBV19
cdr3_nt: TGTGCCAGTAGCACAGGGAAGTACGACAATGAGCAGTTCTTC
cdr3_aa: CASSTGKYDNEQFF

d_call: .
clone_size: few
j_call: TRBJ2-7
v_call: TRBV28
cdr3_nt: TGTGCCAGCAGTAGGGGGAGTGGGTACGAGCAGTACTTC
cdr3_aa: CASSRGSGYEQYF

d_call: .
clone_size: few
j_call: TRBJ2-3
v_call: TRBV28
cdr3_nt: TGTGCCAGCGGAGAGCGGGCTTATACGCAGTATTTT
cdr3_aa: CASGERAYTQYF

d_call: .
clone_size: once
j_call: TRBJ2-5
v_call: TRBV30
cdr3_nt: TGTGCCTGGAGTGTAGTAGAAGAGACCCAGTACTTC
cdr3_aa: CAWSVVEETQYF

d_call: .
clone_size: few
j_call: TRBJ2-7
v_call: TRBV18
cdr3_nt: TGTGCCAGCTCCGTACAGGGTAGCTCCTACGAGCAGTACTTC
cdr3_aa: CASSVQGSSYEQYF

d_call: TRBD2
clone_size: .
j_call: TRBJ2-3
v_call: TRBV5-4
cdr3_nt: TGTGCCAGCAGCTTCCCGACCGGGACTAAATCAGATACGCAGTATTTT
cdr3_aa: CASSFPTGTKSDTQYF

d_call: TRBD2
clone_size: few
j_call: TRBJ2-2
v_call: TRBV7-3
cdr3_nt: TGTGCCAGCAGCGAGCTAGCGGAGTACACCGGGGAGCTGTTTTTT
cdr3_aa: CASSELAEYTGELFF

d_call: TRBD1
clone_size: few
j_call: TRBJ2-2
v_call: TRBV7-8
cdr3_nt: TGTGCCAGCAGCCCTACAGGGGGGTATACCGGGGAGCTGTTTTTT
cdr3_aa: CASSPTGGYTGELFF

d_call: TRBD2
clone_size: few
j_call: TRBJ2-1
v_call: TRBV29-1
cdr3_nt: TGCAGCGTTGGGGTGGTAGCGGGAGAGAATGAGCAGTTCTTC
cdr3_aa: CSVGVVAGENEQFF

d_call: .
clone_size: few
j_call: TRBJ2-7
v_call: TRBV28
cdr3_nt: TGTGCCAGCACCATGGGGGGACTTAACTACGAGCAGTACTTC
cdr3_aa: CASTMGGLNYEQYF

d_call: TRBD2
clone_size: .
j_call: TRBJ2-3
v_call: TRBV2
cdr3_nt: TGTGCCAGCAGCGCGGTCAAAAGCGGGAGGGCTTCAGATACGCAGTATTTT
cdr3_aa: CASSAVKSGRASDTQYF

d_call: .
clone_size: .
j_call: TRBJ2-6
v_call: TRBV11-1
cdr3_nt: TGTGCCAGCAGCCTAGACAGTGGATCTGGGGCCAACGTCCTGACTTTC
cdr3_aa: CASSLDSGSGANVLTF

d_call: TRBD1
clone_size: many
j_call: TRBJ2-7
v_call: TRBV7-3
cdr3_nt: TGTGCCAGCAGCTTATCGGGTGACAGGGGGTACTTC
cdr3_aa: CASSLSGDRGYF

d_call: .
clone_size: .
j_call: TRBJ1-1
v_call: TRBV6-1
cdr3_nt: TGTGCCAGCATCCCTGTCACTGAAGCTTTCTTT
cdr3_aa: CASIPVTEAFF

d_call: TRBD2
clone_size: .
j_call: TRBJ2-1
v_call: TRBV5-1
cdr3_nt: TGCGCCAGCAGTTTGGAGGGGAGGCTAGCGGGGATAAATGAGCAGTTCTTC
cdr3_aa: CASSLEGRLAGINEQFF